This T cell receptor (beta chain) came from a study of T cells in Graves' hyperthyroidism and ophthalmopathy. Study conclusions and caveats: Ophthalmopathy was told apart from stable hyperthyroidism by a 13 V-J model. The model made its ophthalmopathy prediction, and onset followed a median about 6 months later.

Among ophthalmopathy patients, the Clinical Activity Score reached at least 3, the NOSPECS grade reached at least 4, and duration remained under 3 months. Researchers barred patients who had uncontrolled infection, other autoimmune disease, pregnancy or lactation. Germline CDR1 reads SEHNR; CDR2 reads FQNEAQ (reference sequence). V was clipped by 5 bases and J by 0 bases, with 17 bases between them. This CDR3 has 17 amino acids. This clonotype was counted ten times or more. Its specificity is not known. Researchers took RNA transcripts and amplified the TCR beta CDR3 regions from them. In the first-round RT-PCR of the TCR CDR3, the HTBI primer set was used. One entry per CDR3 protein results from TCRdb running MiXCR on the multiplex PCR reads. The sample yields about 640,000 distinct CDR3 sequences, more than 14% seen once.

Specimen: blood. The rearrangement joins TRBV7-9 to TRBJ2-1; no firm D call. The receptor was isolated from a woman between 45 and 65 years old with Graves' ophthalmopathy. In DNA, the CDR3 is TGTGCCAGCAGCAGCACACGGCAGAGTGTCTCCTACAATGAGCAGTTCTTC. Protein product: CASSSTRQSVSYNEQFF. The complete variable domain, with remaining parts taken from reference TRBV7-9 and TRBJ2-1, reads DTGVSQNPRHKITKRGQNVTFRCDPISEHNRLYWYRQTLGQGPEFLTYFQNEAQLEKSRLLSDRFSAERPKGSFSTLEIQRTEQGDSAMYLCASSSTRQSVSYNEQFFGPGTRLTVL.